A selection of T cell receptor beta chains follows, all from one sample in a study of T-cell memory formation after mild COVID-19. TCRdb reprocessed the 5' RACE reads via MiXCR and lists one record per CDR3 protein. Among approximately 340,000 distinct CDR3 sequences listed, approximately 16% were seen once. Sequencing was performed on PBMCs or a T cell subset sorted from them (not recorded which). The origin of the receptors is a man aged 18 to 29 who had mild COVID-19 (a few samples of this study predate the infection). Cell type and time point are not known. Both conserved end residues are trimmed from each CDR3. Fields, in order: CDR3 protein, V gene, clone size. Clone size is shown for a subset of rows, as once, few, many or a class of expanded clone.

CDR3 protein: SARATTGLAGGDTQY
V gene: TRBV20-1
clone size: few

CDR3 protein: ASSYSRGLSDQY
V gene: TRBV6-2/TRBV6-3
clone size: NA

CDR3 protein: ASSVRGGSNQPQH
V gene: TRBV12-3/TRBV12-4
clone size: NA

CDR3 protein: ASSAADSSDTQY
V gene: TRBV10-1
clone size: many

CDR3 protein: AIRGQDTEAF
V gene: TRBV10-3
clone size: NA

CDR3 protein: ASSLARHREQY
V gene: TRBV7-2
clone size: NA

CDR3 protein: ASSYHPDQPQH
V gene: TRBV12-3/TRBV12-4
clone size: few

CDR3 protein: ASSFNPLYNEQF
V gene: TRBV11-2
clone size: NA

CDR3 protein: ASSLGRAHTEAF
V gene: TRBV5-6
clone size: NA

CDR3 protein: ASSSDLAGFSHEQF
V gene: TRBV7-3
clone size: few

CDR3 protein: ASSSDRDRYQPQH
V gene: TRBV5-5
clone size: NA

CDR3 protein: ASSGTSGEETQY
V gene: TRBV7-2
clone size: many

CDR3 protein: ASSYQDRAGDEQF
V gene: TRBV6-2/TRBV6-3
clone size: NA

CDR3 protein: AISVLWQGSGELF
V gene: TRBV10-3
clone size: once

CDR3 protein: ASSLGSKQGKADTQY
V gene: TRBV5-1
clone size: few

CDR3 protein: ASSLVGQGVEQF
V gene: TRBV7-2
clone size: few

CDR3 protein: ASSTTGADTQY
V gene: TRBV19
clone size: NA

CDR3 protein: ASSLTGHEQF
V gene: TRBV4-1
clone size: few

CDR3 protein: ASSTFTHYGYT
V gene: TRBV9
clone size: few

CDR3 protein: ASRGTGGNEKLF
V gene: TRBV2
clone size: many

CDR3 protein: SARNSSYNSPLH
V gene: TRBV20-1
clone size: NA

CDR3 protein: ASSLAGVNIQY
V gene: TRBV5-6
clone size: NA

CDR3 protein: AWSSGGGGTDTQY
V gene: TRBV30
clone size: NA

CDR3 protein: AWSADTYNEQF
V gene: TRBV30
clone size: NA

CDR3 protein: ASSQSVSAEAF
V gene: TRBV19
clone size: NA

CDR3 protein: ASSFTSGVTGELF
V gene: TRBV7-2
clone size: many

CDR3 protein: ASSQEAGGTDTQY
V gene: TRBV7-9
clone size: many

CDR3 protein: ASSEKAGGRTGELF
V gene: TRBV7-2
clone size: NA

CDR3 protein: ATSRDRGTQY
V gene: TRBV15
clone size: few